This T cell receptor beta chain is from a study of low-dose radiotherapy and immunotherapy resistance in tumors. Time point reported: before trial treatment. Donors received a regimen that comprised nivolumab, ipilimumab, aspirin, low-dose cyclophosphamide and low-dose radiotherapy. Those who qualified had advanced solid tumors (lacking tumor-infiltrating lymphocytes). At least ten counts were recorded for this clonotype. Alpha and beta chains were covered, as first-strand cDNA relied on TRAV- and TRBV-specific primers. TCRs were put through approximately 20 PCR cycles of amplification with Phusion. A constant-region primer and the V-primer adapter served as the primer pair. TCRdb re-called the reads with MiXCR, one entry per CDR3 protein. The data show tens of thousands of distinct CDR3 sequences, more than 8.5% seen once. J gave up 0 bases and V 3 bases, and 8 bases lay outside the gene matches. The CDR3 runs to 19 residues.

This receptor was taken from a male donor with prostate cancer. The chain employs TRBV12-3 or TRBV12-4 and TRBJ2-1, with TRBD2 identical over 13 bases. The sample in question was PBMCs, obtained before treatment. The CDR3 spells CASSFQGRTSGSSYNEQFF. Here the CDR3 DNA reads TGTGCCAGCAGTTTCCAGGGGAGGACTAGCGGGAGCTCCTACAATGAGCAGTTCTTC.